This entry lists 22 T cell receptor beta chains sequenced from one sample in a study of T cells in women clearing cervical HPV infection. Assay: immunoSEQ multiplex PCR; the TCRdb copy retains only in-frame clones and omits some. This sample's table has 36,000 or so clones. Sample: blood buffy coat. The receptor source for this set is a woman between 18 and 70 years old with a cervical HPV16 infection that either progressed to CIN3+ or cleared (not recorded which).

With respect to this clone: The read falls 3 residues short of the CDR3 end, and the missing part is taken from the germline J gene. The rearrangement links TRBV10-3 to TRBJ1-4, with TRBD1 matching over 12 bases. Germline CDR1 is ENHRY and CDR2 is SYGVKD. The CDR3 length is 17 residues. CDR3 residues: CAISARDRGPGANVLFF. The covered CDR3 bases are TGTGCCATCAGTGCGCGGGACAGGGGGCCCGGGGCCAACGTA.

The CDR3 sequence is CAWSAHPGGSNQPQHF. CDR3 bases read: TGTGCCTGGAGTGCTCATCCAGGTGGGAGCAATCAGCCC. The chain employs TRBV30 and TRBJ1-5; D call uncertain. The read ends 3 residues early relative to the CDR3; the germline J gene fills the gap. The germline CDR1 and CDR2 sequences are GTSNPN and SVGIG (reference sequence). The CDR3 consists of 16 residues. Trimming took off 1 base at V and 1 base at J, with 14 bases between the two ends.

With regard to this clone: The observed sequence ends 3 residues before the CDR3 terminus, with the missing tail filled in from the germline J gene. The chain recombines TRBV5-1 with TRBJ2-7; 9 positions agree with TRBD1. From germline, CDR1 is SGHRS and CDR2 YFSETQ. The CDR3 extends over 15 amino acids. The J segment lost 3 bases and the V segment lost 0 bases, leaving 4 bases of the junction unmatched. The sequenced part of the CDR3 DNA is TGCGCCAGCAGCTTGGGGGACAGGGATCTCTACGAG. Its protein is CASSLGDRDLYE. The full CDR3 protein reads CASSLGDRDLYEQYF. Full variable domain (remainder filled in from reference TRBV5-1 and TRBJ2-7): KAGVTQTPRYLIKTRGQQVTLSCSPISGHRSVSWYQQTPGQGLQFLFEYFSETQRNKGNFPGRFSGRQFSNSRSEMNVSTLELGDSALYLCASSLGDRDLYEQYFGPGTRLTVT.

Concerning this clone: The CDR3 extends 3 residues past the end of the read, so its final part is completed from the germline J gene. The rearrangement links TRBV12-3 or TRBV12-4 to TRBJ2-1, with 10 positions matching TRBD2. Germline trimming cut 5 bases from V and 6 bases from J; bases unmatched to any gene: 7. This CDR3 spans 15 amino acids. Incomplete CDR3 DNA: TGTGCCAGCAGTCCTACGGGACTAGCGCCCAATGAG. Residues: CASSPTGLAPNE. The whole CDR3 is CASSPTGLAPNEQFF.

Remarks on this clone: The CDR3 end falls 3 residues outside the read, so it is completed with the germline J gene. The rearrangement links TRBV7-8 to TRBJ2-3, with 7 bases identical to TRBD2. The CDR3 spans 15 residues. The germline V gene has CDR1 SGHVS and CDR2 FQNEAQ. Partial CDR3 DNA: TGTGCCAGCAGCCTCCGGGACTACGACCAAGAGACG. Amino acids: CASSLRDYDQET. The full CDR3 is CASSLRDYDQETQYF.

In regard to this clone: The sequenced fragment ends 3 residues before the CDR3 boundary, so the rest is inferred from the germline J gene. V and J are TRBV20-1 and TRBJ2-3, with a possible D match to TRBD2 (5 bases). CDR1 is DFQATT, CDR2 SNEGSKA, per germline (reference sequence). The CDR3 extends over 16 amino acids. Between the trimmed V and J ends, which lost 2 bases and 6 bases, there was a span of 21 bases. Partial CDR3 DNA: TGCAGTGCTAGAAAGCTTAGCGAGGCCTTCCCTGATACG. Its translation is CSARKLSEAFPDT. The entire CDR3 protein reads CSARKLSEAFPDTQYF.

As to this clone: The read ends 3 residues early relative to the CDR3; the germline J gene fills the gap. The sample holds other DNA sequences that translate to the same CDR3. The chain couples TRBV5-1 to TRBJ1-3, with a possible D match to TRBD1 (6 bases). V lost 0 bases to trimming and J lost 4 bases, with 8 bases between them. Germline CDR1 is SGHRS and CDR2 is YFSETQ. This CDR3 is 14 amino acids long. The CDR3 reads CASSLAGEGNTIYF. Incomplete CDR3 DNA: TGCGCCAGCAGCTTGGCAGGGGAGGGAAACACC.

Comments on this clone: The read stops 3 residues short of the end of the CDR3; the missing end is completed from the germline J gene. Additional DNA sequences in this sample encode the identical CDR3. The rearrangement joins TRBV11-2 to TRBJ1-2, with TRBD1 identical over 7 bases. Germline assignment: CDR1 SGHAT and CDR2 FQNNGV. The CDR3 totals 15 residues. The CDR3 loop is CASSPHQTGTGGYTF. Incomplete CDR3 DNA: TGTGCCAGCAGCCCCCATCAGACAGGGACGGGTGGA. Looking up the rest from reference TRBV11-2 and TRBJ1-2 gives the full variable domain: EAGVAQSPRYKIIEKRQSVAFWCNPISGHATLYWYQQILGQGPKLLIQFQNNGVVDDSQLPKDRFSAERLKGVDSTLKIQPAKLEDSAVYLCASSPHQTGTGGYTFGSGTRLTVV.

Note on this clone: Sequencing ends 3 residues short of the CDR3 end; the germline J gene provides the rest. The gene calls are TRBV7-3 and TRBJ2-7, with 7 bases matching TRBD2. Trimming took 5 bases from V and 2 from J; bases not matched to a gene: 6. Germline CDR1 SGHTA, CDR2 FQGTGA. CDR3 size: 14 residues. CDR3 loop: CASSEQAGPYEQYF. CDR3 DNA, as far as it was read: TGTGCCAGCAGCGAACAAGCGGGACCCTACGAG.

In the case of this clone: Sequencing ends 3 residues short of the CDR3 end; the germline J gene provides the rest. The chain combines TRBV20-1 with TRBJ2-5; the match to TRBD2 covers 13 bases. The CDR3 is 15 residues long. J was trimmed by 3 bases and V by 3 bases; bases with no gene match: 4. Germline V gene sequence: CDR1 DFQATT, CDR2 SNEGSKA (reference sequence). CDR3 DNA, as far as it was read: TGCAGTGCTAGGACTAGCGGGGGGCCTAAAGAGACC. It is translated as CSARTSGGPKET. In full, the CDR3 reads CSARTSGGPKETQYF.

Of note for this clone: The read finishes 3 residues shy of the CDR3 end, and the germline J gene is used to complete it. The chain uses TRBV6-2 or TRBV6-3 and TRBJ2-1; no firm D call. Germline assignment: CDR1 MNHEY and CDR2 SVGEGT. The CDR3 extends over 13 amino acids. Trimming shortened V by 7 bases and J by 5 bases, and 12 bases separated the two germline ends. The DNA read from the CDR3 is TGTGCCAGCACCCACACGCCCCACAATGAG. This sequence encodes CASTHTPHNE. The entire CDR3 protein reads CASTHTPHNEQFF.

To note about this clone: The observed sequence ends 3 residues before the CDR3 terminus, with the missing tail filled in from the germline J gene. The chain employs TRBV20-1 and TRBJ1-5; no clear D. The V end was cut by 1 base, the J end by 2 bases, with 6 bases between. The CDR3 totals 13 residues. CDR1 DFQATT and CDR2 SNEGSKA come from the germline V gene (reference sequence). CDR3 DNA (partial): TGCAGTGCTAGAGCTAGCGGCAATCAGCCC. This translates into CSARASGNQP. The complete CDR3 reads CSARASGNQPQHF.

Of note for this clone: Coverage ceases 3 residues before the CDR3 finishes, and the germline J gene fills in the end. This rearrangement joins TRBV6-1 to TRBJ2-3; D remains unclear. Trimming pared 0 bases from V and 6 bases from J, leaving 7 bases between. Germline V CDR1 and CDR2: MNHNS, SASEGT. CDR3 length: 13 residues. CDR3 DNA, as far as it was read: TGTGCCAGCAGTGAAGCCCCCCGGGATACG. Translating gives CASSEAPRDT. The CDR3 reads in full as CASSEAPRDTQYF.

Comments on this clone: From the germline J gene comes the end of the CDR3, since the read stops 3 residues before it. This chain links TRBV19 with TRBJ2-7; D remains unclear. Trimming shortened V by 5 bases and J by 5 bases, and 13 bases separated the two germline ends. This CDR3 has 13 residues. Germline V CDR1 and CDR2: LNHDA, SQIVND (reference sequence). Partial CDR3 DNA: TGTGCCAGTAGTGTTAACGCAGGCGACGAG. Amino acids: CASSVNAGDE. The CDR3 as a whole reads CASSVNAGDEQYF.

About this clone: The read terminates 3 residues before the CDR3 end, so the remaining end is supplied by the germline J gene. The rearrangement uses TRBV28 and TRBJ2-2; D not resolved. The CDR3 covers 14 residues. V lost 3 bases and J 8 bases, leaving 13 bases between the germline ends. Germline assignment: CDR1 MDHEN and CDR2 SYDVKM. The CDR3 reads CASSFLVWSGELFF. The sequenced part of the CDR3 DNA is TGTGCCAGCAGTTTTTTAGTTTGGTCGGGGGAG. Filled out from reference TRBV28 and TRBJ2-2, the complete variable domain reads DVKVTQSSRYLVKRTGEKVFLECVQDMDHENMFWYRQDPGLGLRLIYFSYDVKMKEKGDIPEGYSVSREKKERFSLILESASTNQTSMYLCASSFLVWSGELFFGEGSRLTVL.

For this clone: The CDR3 end is not reached by the read, which stops 3 residues before it; the germline J gene fills it in. The V gene is TRBV7-6, the J gene TRBJ2-5, with D perhaps matching TRBD1 (6 bases). V lost 1 base to trimming and J lost 3 bases, with 9 bases between them. Germline V gene sequence: CDR1 SGHVS, CDR2 FNYEAQ. The CDR3 contains 14 residues. The covered CDR3 bases are TGTGCCAGCAGCTTAGGGACAGAAAAAGAGACC. It translates to CASSLGTEKET. The CDR3 in its entirety is CASSLGTEKETQYF.

About this clone itself: The CDR3 goes on 3 residues after the read ends, and that part is filled in from the germline J gene. The chain uses TRBV20-1 and TRBJ2-5; TRBD1 matches 7 bases. V was pared by 8 bases and J by 1 base, with 13 bases of the junction left unmatched. This CDR3 has 15 amino acids. Germline V gene lookup returns CDR1 DFQATT and CDR2 SNEGSKA (reference sequence). CDR3 bases read: TGCAGTCCGGTAGGGGGCCTGGAAGTCCAAGAGACC. Translating it yields CSPVGGLEVQET. The full-length CDR3 reads as CSPVGGLEVQETQYF.

This clone is medium-sized by frequency. The read terminates 3 residues ahead of where the CDR3 ends, so the germline J gene completes it. The chain joins TRBV6-1 to TRBJ2-3; tentative D call: TRBD1 (5 bases). Germline V gene sequence: CDR1 MNHNS, CDR2 SASEGT. Between the trimmed V and J ends, which lost 3 bases and 6 bases, there was a span of 10 bases. The CDR3 contains 13 residues. The DNA read from the CDR3 is TGTGCCAGCAGTGACAGGGATTCCGATACG. This gives the protein CASSDRDSDT. The whole CDR3 reads CASSDRDSDTQYF.

With regard to this clone: The observed sequence ends 3 residues before the CDR3 terminus, with the missing tail filled in from the germline J gene. The rearrangement links TRBV5-1 to TRBJ2-3, with 8 bases identical to TRBD2. Germline V lookup: CDR1 SGHRS, CDR2 YFSETQ. Trimming removed 4 bases from V and 3 bases from J; junction bases left unmatched: 7. The CDR3 sequence is 15 residues long. The sequenced CDR3 bases are TGCGCCAGCAGCCCCAGGGGACTAGAGACAGATACG. This gives the protein CASSPRGLETDT. The full CDR3 protein reads CASSPRGLETDTQYF. Filled out from reference TRBV5-1 and TRBJ2-3, the complete variable domain reads KAGVTQTPRYLIKTRGQQVTLSCSPISGHRSVSWYQQTPGQGLQFLFEYFSETQRNKGNFPGRFSGRQFSNSRSEMNVSTLELGDSALYLCASSPRGLETDTQYFGPGTRLTVL.

As for this clone: The observed sequence ends 3 residues before the CDR3 terminus, with the missing tail filled in from the germline J gene. The V and J genes are TRBV27 and TRBJ2-7; D unclear. Trimming shortened V by 5 bases and J by 1 base, and 9 bases separated the two germline ends. The CDR3 covers 13 residues. From germline, CDR1 is MNHEY and CDR2 SMNVEV (reference sequence). Here the CDR3 reads CASSPDMSYEQYF. CDR3 DNA, as far as it was read: TGTGCCAGCAGTCCCGACATGTCCTACGAG.

About this clone: The read ends 3 residues before the CDR3 terminus; that terminus is restored from the germline J gene. V gene TRBV20-1 combines with J gene TRBJ2-1, with TRBD2 identical over 13 bases. This CDR3 spans 19 amino acids. The ends lost 2 bases at V and 4 bases at J; junction bases unmatched: 14. CDR1 and CDR2 from the germline V gene are DFQATT and SNEGSKA (reference sequence). The CDR3 region is CSARRGGLGGLAGYNEQFF. The CDR3 DNA, read in part, is TGCAGTGCTAGAAGGGGGGGCCTAGGGGGACTAGCGGGATACAATGAG.

Concerning this clone: The read gets to within 3 residues of the CDR3 end, and the germline J gene fills in the rest. The V call is TRBV19, the J call TRBJ2-3; TRBD1 is a possible D gene (6 bases). The CDR3 is made up of 14 amino acids. Germline CDR1 reads LNHDA; CDR2 reads SQIVND (reference sequence). Incomplete CDR3 DNA: TGTGCCAGTAGTAGGGGGCTCTCCTATCAGCCG. Protein: CASSRGLSYQP. From start to end, the CDR3 is CASSRGLSYQPQYF. Filled out from reference TRBV19 and TRBJ2-3, the complete variable domain reads DGGITQSPKYLFRKEGQNVTLSCEQNLNHDAMYWYRQDPGQGLRLIYYSQIVNDFQKGDIAEGYSVSREKKESFPLTVTSAQKNPTAFYLCASSRGLSYQPQYFGPGTRLTVL.